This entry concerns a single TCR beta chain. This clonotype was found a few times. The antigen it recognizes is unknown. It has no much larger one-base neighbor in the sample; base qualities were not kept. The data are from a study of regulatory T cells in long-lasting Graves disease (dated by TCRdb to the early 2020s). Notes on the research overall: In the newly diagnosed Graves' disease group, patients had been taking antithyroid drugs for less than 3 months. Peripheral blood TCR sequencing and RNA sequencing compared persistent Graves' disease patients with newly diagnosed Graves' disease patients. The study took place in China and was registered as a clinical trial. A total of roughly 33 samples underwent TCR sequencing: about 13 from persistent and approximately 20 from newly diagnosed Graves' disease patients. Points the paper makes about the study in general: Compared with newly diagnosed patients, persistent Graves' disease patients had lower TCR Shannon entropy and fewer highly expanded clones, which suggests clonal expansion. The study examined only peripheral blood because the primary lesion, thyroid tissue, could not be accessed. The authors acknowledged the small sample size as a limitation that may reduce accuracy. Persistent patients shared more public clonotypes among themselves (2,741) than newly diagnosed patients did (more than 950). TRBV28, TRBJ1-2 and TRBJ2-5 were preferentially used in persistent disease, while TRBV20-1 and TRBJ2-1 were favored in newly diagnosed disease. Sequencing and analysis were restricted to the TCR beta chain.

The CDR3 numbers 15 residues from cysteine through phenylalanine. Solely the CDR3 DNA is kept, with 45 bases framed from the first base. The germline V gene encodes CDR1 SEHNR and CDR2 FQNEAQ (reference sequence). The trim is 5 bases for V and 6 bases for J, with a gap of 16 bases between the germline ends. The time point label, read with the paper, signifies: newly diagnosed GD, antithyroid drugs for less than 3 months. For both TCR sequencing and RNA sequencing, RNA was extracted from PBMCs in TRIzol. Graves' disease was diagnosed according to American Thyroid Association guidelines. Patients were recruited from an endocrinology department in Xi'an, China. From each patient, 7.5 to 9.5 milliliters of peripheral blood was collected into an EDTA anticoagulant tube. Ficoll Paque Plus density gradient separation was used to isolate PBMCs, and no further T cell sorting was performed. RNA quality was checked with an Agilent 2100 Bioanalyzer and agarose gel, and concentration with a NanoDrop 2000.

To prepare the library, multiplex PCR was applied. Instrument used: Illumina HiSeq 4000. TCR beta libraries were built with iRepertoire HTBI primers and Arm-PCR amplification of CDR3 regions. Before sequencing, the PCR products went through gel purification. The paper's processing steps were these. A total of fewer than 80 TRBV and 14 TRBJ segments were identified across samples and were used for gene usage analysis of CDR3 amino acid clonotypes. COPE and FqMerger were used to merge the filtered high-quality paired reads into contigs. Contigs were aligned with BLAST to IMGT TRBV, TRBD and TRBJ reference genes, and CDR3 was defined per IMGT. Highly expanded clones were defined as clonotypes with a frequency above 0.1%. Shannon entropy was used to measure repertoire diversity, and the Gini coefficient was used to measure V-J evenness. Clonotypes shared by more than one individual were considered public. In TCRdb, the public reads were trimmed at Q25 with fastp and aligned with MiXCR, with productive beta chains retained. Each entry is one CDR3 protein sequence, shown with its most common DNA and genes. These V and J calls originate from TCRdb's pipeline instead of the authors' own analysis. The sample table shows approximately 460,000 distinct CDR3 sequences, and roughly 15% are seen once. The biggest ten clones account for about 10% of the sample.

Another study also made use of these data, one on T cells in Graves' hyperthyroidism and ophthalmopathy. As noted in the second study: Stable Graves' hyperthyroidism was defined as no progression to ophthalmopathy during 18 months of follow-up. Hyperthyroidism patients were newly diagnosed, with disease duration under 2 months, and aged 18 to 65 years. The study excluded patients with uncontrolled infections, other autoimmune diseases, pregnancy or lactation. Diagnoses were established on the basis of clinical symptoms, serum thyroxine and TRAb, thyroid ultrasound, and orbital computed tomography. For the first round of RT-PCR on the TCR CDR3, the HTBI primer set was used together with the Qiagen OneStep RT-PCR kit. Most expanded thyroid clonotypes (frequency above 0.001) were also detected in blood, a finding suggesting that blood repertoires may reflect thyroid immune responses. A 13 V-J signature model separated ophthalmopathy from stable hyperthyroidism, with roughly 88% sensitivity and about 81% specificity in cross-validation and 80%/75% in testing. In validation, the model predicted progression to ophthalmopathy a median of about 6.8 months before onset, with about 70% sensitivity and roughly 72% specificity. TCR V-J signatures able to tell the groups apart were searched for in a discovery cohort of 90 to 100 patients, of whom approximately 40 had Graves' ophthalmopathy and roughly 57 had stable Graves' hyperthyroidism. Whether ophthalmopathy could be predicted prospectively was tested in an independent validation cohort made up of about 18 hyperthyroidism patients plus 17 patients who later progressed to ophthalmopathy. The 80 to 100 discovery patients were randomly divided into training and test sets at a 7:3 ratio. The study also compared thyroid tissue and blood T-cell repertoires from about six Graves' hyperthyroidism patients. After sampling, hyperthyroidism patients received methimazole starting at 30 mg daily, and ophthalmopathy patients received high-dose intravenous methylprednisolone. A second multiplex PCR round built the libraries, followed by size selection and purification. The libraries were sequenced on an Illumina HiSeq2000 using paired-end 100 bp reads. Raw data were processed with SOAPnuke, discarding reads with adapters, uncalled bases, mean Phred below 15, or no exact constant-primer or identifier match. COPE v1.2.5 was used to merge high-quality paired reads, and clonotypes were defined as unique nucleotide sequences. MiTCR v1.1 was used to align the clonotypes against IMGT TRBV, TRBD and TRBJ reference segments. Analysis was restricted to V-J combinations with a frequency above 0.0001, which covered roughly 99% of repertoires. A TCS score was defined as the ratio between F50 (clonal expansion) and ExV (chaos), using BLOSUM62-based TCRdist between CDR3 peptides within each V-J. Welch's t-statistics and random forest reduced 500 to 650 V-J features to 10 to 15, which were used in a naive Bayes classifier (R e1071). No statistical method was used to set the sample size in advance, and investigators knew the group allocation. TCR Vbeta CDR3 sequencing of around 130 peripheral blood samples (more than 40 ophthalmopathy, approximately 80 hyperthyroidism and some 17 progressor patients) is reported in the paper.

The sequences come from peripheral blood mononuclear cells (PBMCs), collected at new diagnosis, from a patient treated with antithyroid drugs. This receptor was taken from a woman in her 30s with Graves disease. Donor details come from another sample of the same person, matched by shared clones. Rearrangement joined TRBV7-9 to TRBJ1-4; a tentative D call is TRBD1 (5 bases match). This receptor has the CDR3 CASSPGPGTHEKLFF. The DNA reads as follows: TGTGCCAGCAGCCCAGGGCCCGGAACCCATGAAAAACTGTTTTTT. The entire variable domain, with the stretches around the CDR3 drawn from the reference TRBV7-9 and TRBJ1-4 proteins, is DTGVSQNPRHKITKRGQNVTFRCDPISEHNRLYWYRQTLGQGPEFLTYFQNEAQLEKSRLLSDRFSAERPKGSFSTLEIQRTEQGDSAMYLCASSPGPGTHEKLFFGSGTQLSVL.